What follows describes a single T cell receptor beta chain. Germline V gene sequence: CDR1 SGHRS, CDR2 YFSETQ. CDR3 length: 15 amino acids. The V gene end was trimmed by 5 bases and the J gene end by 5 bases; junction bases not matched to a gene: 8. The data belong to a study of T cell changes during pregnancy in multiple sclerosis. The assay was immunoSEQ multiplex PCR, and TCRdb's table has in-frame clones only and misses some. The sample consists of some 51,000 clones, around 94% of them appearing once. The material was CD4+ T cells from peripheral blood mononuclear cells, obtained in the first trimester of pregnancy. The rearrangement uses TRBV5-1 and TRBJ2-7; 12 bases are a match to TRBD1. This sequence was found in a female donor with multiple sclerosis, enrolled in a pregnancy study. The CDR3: CASREGTGGSNEQYF. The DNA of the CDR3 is TGCGCCAGCAGAGAAGGGACAGGGGGCTCGAACGAGCAGTACTTC.